Shown below are 5 T cell receptor beta chains from a single sample sequenced in a study of blood T cell repertoires in COVID-19. Assay used: immunoSEQ multiplex PCR; TCRdb lists only in-frame clones, some missing. Of about 130,000 clones in the sample, approximately 84% were seen once. The sample consisted of peripheral blood. The receptors derive from an elderly woman with acute or convalescent COVID-19.

This clone was detected only a few times. The CDR3 sequence: CASSLGLAGVPGELFF. CDR3 coding DNA: TGTGCCAGCAGCCTCGGACTAGCGGGAGTACCCGGGGAGCTGTTTTTT. V usage is TRBV7-9 and J usage is TRBJ2-2; 13 nucleotides agree with TRBD2. The ends lost 5 bases at V and 6 bases at J; junction bases unmatched: 6. CDR3 length: 16 residues. Germline V gene sequence: CDR1 SEHNR, CDR2 FQNEAQ (reference sequence).

The chain has TRBV19 and TRBJ1-6; D may be TRBD1 (6 bases). The CDR3 totals 14 residues. Trimming stripped 4 bases from V and 7 bases from J, with 11 bases between. From germline, CDR1 is LNHDA and CDR2 SQIVND (reference sequence). CDR3 residues: CASSTRDNNSPLHF. In DNA, the CDR3 is TGTGCCAGTAGTACCCGGGACAACAATTCACCCCTCCACTTT.

The chain couples TRBV5-1 to TRBJ2-6; TRBD1 aligns across 11 bases. The V gene's germline CDR1 is SGHRS and CDR2 YFSETQ. J lost 4 bases, V lost 5 bases, and 8 bases had no gene match. The CDR3 totals 17 residues. CDR3 region: CASSSGQGAGGANVLTF. The CDR3 region has the DNA TGCGCCAGCAGTTCAGGACAGGGGGCGGGCGGGGCCAACGTCCTGACTTTC.

The J gene is TRBJ1-2, the V gene TRBV28; maybe TRBD1 (5 bases). The CDR3 runs 14 residues. The V gene lost 7 bases and the J gene lost 1 base, with 13 bases spanning the gap. From germline, CDR1 is MDHEN and CDR2 SYDVKM. CDR3 residues: CASTPWGDNYGYTF. DNA for the CDR3: TGTGCCAGCACCCCCTGGGGGGATAACTATGGCTACACCTTC.

This chain joins TRBV6-5 and TRBJ2-7; TRBD1 agrees at 9 bases. The CDR3 has 15 residues. V dropped 5 bases and J dropped 1; count of bases not matched to a gene: 6. Germline loops: CDR1 MNHEY, CDR2 SVGAGI. The CDR3 is CASSPTGTGSYEQYF. DNA for the CDR3: TGTGCCAGCAGTCCCACCGGGACAGGGTCCTACGAGCAGTACTTC.